This entry features one TCR beta chain sequence. Its antigen is unknown. Samples underwent the assay at deep level. Under the authors' procedure: In the immunoSEQ data, sequences were junction-only and lacked quality scores, so filtering differed. Assay used: immunoSEQ multiplex PCR; TCRdb lists only in-frame clones, some missing. Clone size and V and J calls were adopted from that table, with D and trimming inferred from the DNA. The sample lists about 710,000 clones, around three quarters occurring once. CDR3 length: 12 amino acids. The ends were cut back, 7 bases at V and 4 bases at J, with 9 bases in the middle. The germline CDR1 and CDR2 sequences are SGHRS and YFSETQ. The data are from a study of shared clonotypes between healthy human individuals. Whole-study findings and limits: The genetic and exposure-history diversity represented was limited by few donors. When naive CD4 clonotypes were compared across a handful of donors, approximately 5% were shared.

The chain carries TRBV5-1 and TRBJ2-1; no firm D call. Source material: memory CD4+ T cells sorted from blood. Subset reported: CD45RA-negative fraction. The sequence came from a woman aged 25 to 39 in good health. CDR3 loop: CASRFGYNEQFF. The DNA for the CDR3 is TGCGCCAGCCGGTTCGGGTACAATGAGCAGTTCTTC.